This record looks at one TCR beta chain sequence and its context. Its antigen is unknown. No much larger clone is present one base from it, and per-base qualities are unavailable. Measured from the cysteine to the phenylalanine, the CDR3 is 16 residues long. Only the CDR3 portion is preserved as DNA: 48 bases, with reading frame beginning at the first base. Relative to germline, V is missing 4 bases and J is missing 4 bases, with 5 bases of the junction outside any gene match. Per the germline V gene, MNHEY is the CDR1 and SVGEGT is the CDR2. The data belong to a study of blood T cell repertoires in COVID-19 (dated by TCRdb to the early 2020s). For the wider study: Samples from collaborators originated in the United States, Italy and Spain and spanned both the acute and convalescent phases of COVID-19. The repertoires were released in a freely available public database intended as a resource for research on the immune response to SARS-CoV-2. Subjects who had been exposed to COVID-19, were actively infected with it, or had recovered from it provided the deeply sampled blood TCRbeta repertoires that made up the dataset. Where available, HLA class I and class II types were taken from metadata supplied by the sample provider and were not determined by assay-based typing. The prospective study material was composed of cDNA or gDNA derived from T cells, B-cell-depleted T cells, or PBMCs. The samples were drawn from two sources: the first 160 participants of the ongoing ImmuneRACE study, and about 1,300 subjects contributed by 6 global collaborators. Sample metadata almost always included a de-identified subject ID, COVID-19 status, age in years and sex. What the study reported, not specific to this receptor: Clinical and demographic metadata were provided uncurated, with the amount varying by source and participant.

The immunoSEQ Assay, a bias-controlled multiplex PCR, was used to amplify TCRbeta CDR3 regions from genomic DNA. The paper's data handling went like this. Within the assay, amplification of reference gene primers was used to estimate how many nucleated cells each sample contained. Sequence reads were collapsed and filtered to measure the absolute abundance of every unique TCRbeta CDR3 rearrangement. For each sample, productive Simpson clonality was calculated as the square root of Simpson's diversity index across productive rearrangements. TCRdb obtained this table from immuneACCESS and retained in-frame rearrangements with V and J assigned. These tables miss some clones; where compared with another copy, unresolved V genes account for less than half of the shortfall, and the remainder is unexplained. V and J calls and clone size are as listed in that table; D and trimming were resolved from the DNA. For this sample there are approximately 110,000 clones; under 75% appear just once. 5% to 6.5% of the sample rests with the top ten.

The collaborating institutions used their own protocols to collect whole blood in K2EDTA tubes. For TCRbeta analysis, collaborators shipped samples in one of three forms: frozen whole blood, isolated PBMCs, or DNA extracted from either of those sample types. The chain is encoded by TRBV6-2 or TRBV6-3 joined to TRBJ2-3; TRBD2 lines up with 13 middle nucleotides. This clonotype originated in an elderly man with acute or convalescent COVID-19. The sample was peripheral blood. CDR3 sequence: CASSLLAGGPADTQYF. The nucleotide sequence is given as TGTGCCAGCAGTTTACTAGCGGGAGGGCCCGCAGATACGCAGTATTTT.